Below are 3 T cell receptor beta chains sequenced from a single sample in a study of blood T cell repertoires in COVID-19. Data came from immunoSEQ multiplex PCR; TCRdb stores just in-frame clones and leaves some out. Among roughly 250,000 clones listed, approximately 79% were seen once. Specimen: peripheral blood. These receptors all stem from a woman of 80 years or more with active or convalescent COVID-19.

This clone was found once. The chain joins TRBV19 to TRBJ2-1; D is ambiguous. The length of the CDR3 is 15 residues. The V gene's germline CDR1 is LNHDA and CDR2 SQIVND (reference sequence). V was pared by 3 bases and J by 0 bases, with 9 bases between. CDR3 loop: CASSIKRRSYNEQFF. The CDR3 DNA is TGTGCCAGTAGTATTAAGCGTCGCTCCTACAATGAGCAGTTCTTC.

This clone came up a few times. The rearrangement links TRBV5-1 to TRBJ2-3, with 8 bases identical to TRBD2. The germline gives CDR1 SGHRS, CDR2 YFSETQ. This CDR3 region has 15 residues. J was trimmed by 0 bases and V by 5 bases; bases with no gene match: 5. The CDR3 region is CASRAGTRSTDTQYF. CDR3 nucleotide sequence: TGCGCCAGCAGGGCCGGGACTAGAAGCACAGATACGCAGTATTTT. Looking up the rest from reference TRBV5-1 and TRBJ2-3 gives the full variable domain: KAGVTQTPRYLIKTRGQQVTLSCSPISGHRSVSWYQQTPGQGLQFLFEYFSETQRNKGNFPGRFSGRQFSNSRSEMNVSTLELGDSALYLCASRAGTRSTDTQYFGPGTRLTVL.

In its sample, this clone was seen once. The chain uses TRBV2 and TRBJ1-4; a possible D gene is TRBD1 (5 bases). CDR3 size: 14 residues. CDR1 and CDR2 (germline): SNHLY, FYNNEI. Trimming removed 6 bases at V and 2 bases at J, with 10 bases between. CDR3 sequence reads: CASSRVTTNEKLFF. The CDR3 DNA sequence: TGTGCCAGCAGCAGGGTAACGACTAATGAAAAACTGTTTTTT.